This T cell receptor (beta chain) is drawn from a study of T cell responses to AZD1222 COVID-19 vaccine. Turning to this clone: Its antigen is still unknown.

From germline, CDR1 is MNHEY and CDR2 SVGEGT. V shed 2 bases and J 4 bases; nucleotides not matched to a gene: 6. The CDR3 is 15 amino acids. Data came from immunoSEQ multiplex PCR; TCRdb stores just in-frame clones and leaves some out. Among roughly 99,000 clones listed, roughly 90% were seen once. Study-wide results and caveats: In the spike-specific TCR repertoire, nearly half reportedly target unmutated variant regions. Elevations in Spike-specific TCR breadth and depth followed administration of two AZD1222 doses. It was only after the peak T cell response that any repertoires were sampled.

The sample consisted of peripheral blood, taken 28 days after the second AZD1222 dose. The chain is built from TRBV6-2 or TRBV6-3 and TRBJ1-1; 8 nucleotides line up with TRBD1. The clonotype comes from an adult who received the AZD1222 COVID-19 vaccine. CDR3 residues: CASSYPTGVSTEAFF. The CDR3 DNA reads as TGTGCCAGCAGTTACCCGACAGGGGTTAGCACTGAAGCTTTCTTT.